The TCR beta chain described here comes from a study of CD4 T cells in relation to SARS-CoV-2 and coronaviruses. Whole-study context: Median patient age was approximately 40 years, spanning 21 to 72 years. The restricting HLA molecule for shared crossreactive spike epitopes was mapped.

The assay was immunoSEQ multiplex PCR, and TCRdb's table has in-frame clones only and misses some. The data show 40,000 or so clones, 82% seen once. General study results and limits: In roughly 60% of donors, memory CD4+ clonotypes crossrecognized SARS-CoV-2 and at least one common cold coronavirus spike.

The CDR3 has 16 amino acids. Germline CDR1 SGHRS, CDR2 YFSETQ. V was pared by 0 bases and J by 3 bases, with 14 bases between. Note on this clone: Antigen unknown.

Sorted naive or memory CD4+ cells met CEF peptides for 9 to 11 days. The TCR was taken from an adult with COVID-19. This chain links TRBV5-1 with TRBJ2-3, with D maybe TRBD2 (6 bases). Sequencing was carried out using naive CD4+ T cells from PBMCs, cultured in vitro. Documented subset: naive CD4+ T cells isolated by negative enrichment. The CDR3 reads CASSLGATRETDTQYF. Here the CDR3 DNA reads TGCGCCAGCAGCTTGGGCGCGACTAGGGAAACAGATACGCAGTATTTT.